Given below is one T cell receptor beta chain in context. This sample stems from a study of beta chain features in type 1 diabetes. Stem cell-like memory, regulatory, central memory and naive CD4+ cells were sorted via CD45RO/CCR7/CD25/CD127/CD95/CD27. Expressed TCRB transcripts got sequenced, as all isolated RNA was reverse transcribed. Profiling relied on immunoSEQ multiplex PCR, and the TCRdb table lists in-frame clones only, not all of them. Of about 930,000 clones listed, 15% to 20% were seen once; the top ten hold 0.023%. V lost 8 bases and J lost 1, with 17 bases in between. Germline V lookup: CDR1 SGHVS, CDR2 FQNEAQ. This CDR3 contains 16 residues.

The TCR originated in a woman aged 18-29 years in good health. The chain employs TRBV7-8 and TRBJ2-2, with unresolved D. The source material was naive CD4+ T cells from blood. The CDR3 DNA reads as TGTGCCAGCCACAGATTAGCAAGGAGGAACACCGGGGAGCTGTTTTTT. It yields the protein CASHRLARRNTGELFF.